The rows below give T cell receptor beta chains drawn from one sample of a study of blood T cells in healthy people across ages. TCRdb reanalysed the 5' RACE reads using MiXCR and keeps one entry per CDR3 protein. The sample holds about 810,000 distinct CDR3 sequences, 36% seen once. Material for sequencing was blood. Receptors were obtained from a young man in good health. The CDR3 runs from the conserved cysteine through the conserved F or W. Each record gives: J gene, D gene, clone size, V gene, CDR3 protein, CDR3 DNA. The D gene is left open where the match is weak. Clone size is stated in some rows and not others, as once, few, many or a class when expanded.

J gene: TRBJ1-1
D gene: NA
clone size: NA
V gene: TRBV6-6
CDR3 protein: CASSYGLGIQVDEAFF
CDR3 DNA: TGTGCCAGCAGTTATGGTCTAGGTATCCAGGTAGATGAAGCTTTCTTT

J gene: TRBJ2-3
D gene: NA
clone size: NA
V gene: TRBV30
CDR3 protein: CAWSVFLGDTQYF
CDR3 DNA: TGTGCCTGGAGTGTATTTCTGGGAGATACGCAGTATTTT

J gene: TRBJ2-1
D gene: TRBD1
clone size: many
V gene: TRBV18
CDR3 protein: CASSPGQGVYNEQFF
CDR3 DNA: TGTGCCAGCAGTCCAGGACAGGGAGTCTACAATGAGCAGTTCTTC

J gene: TRBJ2-2
D gene: NA
clone size: NA
V gene: TRBV7-8
CDR3 protein: CASSLGMGGRTGELFF
CDR3 DNA: TGTGCCAGCAGCCTAGGAATGGGGGGGCGCACCGGGGAGCTGTTTTTT

J gene: TRBJ2-4
D gene: TRBD1
clone size: NA
V gene: TRBV4-1
CDR3 protein: CASSPSPGGTRSKNIQYF
CDR3 DNA: TGCGCCAGCAGCCCCTCCCCAGGGGGAACTAGATCCAAAAACATTCAGTACTTC

J gene: TRBJ2-5
D gene: NA
clone size: few
V gene: TRBV6-1
CDR3 protein: CASGDLRYPRTVQETQYF
CDR3 DNA: TGTGCCAGCGGGGATTTACGGTATCCGAGGACAGTTCAAGAGACCCAGTACTTC

J gene: TRBJ2-1
D gene: NA
clone size: few
V gene: TRBV4-3
CDR3 protein: CASSGRVGAGTHVNEQFF
CDR3 DNA: TGCGCCAGCAGCGGACGGGTTGGTGCGGGGACGCATGTAAATGAGCAGTTCTTC

J gene: TRBJ2-1
D gene: TRBD1
clone size: few
V gene: TRBV11-2
CDR3 protein: CASSLRDRVVNEQFF
CDR3 DNA: TGTGCCAGCAGCCTCCGGGACAGGGTCGTCAATGAGCAGTTCTTC

J gene: TRBJ2-7
D gene: NA
clone size: NA
V gene: TRBV6-2/TRBV6-3
CDR3 protein: CASSDAGRHEQYF
CDR3 DNA: TGTGCCAGCAGTGACGCGGGTCGCCACGAGCAGTACTTC

J gene: TRBJ2-1
D gene: NA
clone size: many
V gene: TRBV12-3/TRBV12-4
CDR3 protein: CASSLKGRSSYNEQFF
CDR3 DNA: TGTGCCAGCAGTTTGAAGGGTAGGAGCTCCTACAATGAGCAGTTCTTC

J gene: TRBJ2-3
D gene: NA
clone size: few
V gene: TRBV28
CDR3 protein: CASSLQETRGDTQYF
CDR3 DNA: TGTGCCAGCAGTTTACAGGAAACCCGGGGAGATACGCAGTATTTT

J gene: TRBJ2-1
D gene: TRBD2
clone size: NA
V gene: TRBV4-3
CDR3 protein: CASSQGSRGDINNEQFF
CDR3 DNA: TGCGCCAGCAGCCAAGGGTCGCGGGGGGATATTAACAATGAGCAGTTCTTC

J gene: TRBJ2-1
D gene: TRBD2
clone size: NA
V gene: TRBV12-3/TRBV12-4
CDR3 protein: CASRHTSGGYNEQFF
CDR3 DNA: TGTGCCAGCAGGCATACTAGCGGGGGTTACAATGAGCAGTTCTTC

J gene: TRBJ1-5
D gene: NA
clone size: few
V gene: TRBV20-1
CDR3 protein: CSARGQKDSNQPQHF
CDR3 DNA: TGCAGTGCTAGAGGACAGAAGGATAGCAATCAGCCCCAGCATTTT

J gene: TRBJ1-2
D gene: NA
clone size: NA
V gene: TRBV12-3/TRBV12-4
CDR3 protein: CASSGPRRDGYTF
CDR3 DNA: TGTGCCAGCAGTGGACCGAGGCGTGATGGCTACACCTTC

J gene: TRBJ2-1
D gene: TRBD1
clone size: many
V gene: TRBV10-3
CDR3 protein: CAISGPGTGSRSYNEQFF
CDR3 DNA: TGTGCCATCAGTGGTCCCGGGACAGGGTCCCGCTCCTACAATGAGCAGTTCTTC

J gene: TRBJ1-2
D gene: NA
clone size: many
V gene: TRBV5-1
CDR3 protein: CASSLEGSTENYGYTF
CDR3 DNA: TGCGCCAGCAGCTTGGAGGGGTCGACCGAAAACTATGGCTACACCTTC

J gene: TRBJ2-3
D gene: NA
clone size: few
V gene: TRBV20-1
CDR3 protein: CSARSGTASTDTQYF
CDR3 DNA: TGCAGTGCTAGATCAGGAACAGCAAGCACAGATACGCAGTATTTT

J gene: TRBJ2-5
D gene: TRBD2
clone size: NA
V gene: TRBV7-9
CDR3 protein: CASSLIGGRARETQYF
CDR3 DNA: TGTGCCAGCAGCTTAATCGGCGGGAGGGCCCGGGAGACCCAGTACTTC

J gene: TRBJ2-7
D gene: NA
clone size: NA
V gene: TRBV5-1
CDR3 protein: CASSLDPQGEQYF
CDR3 DNA: TGCGCCAGCAGCTTGGATCCGCAGGGAGAGCAGTACTTC

J gene: TRBJ2-2
D gene: NA
clone size: NA
V gene: TRBV29-1
CDR3 protein: CSVDPRSTGELFF
CDR3 DNA: TGCAGCGTTGACCCAAGGTCCACCGGGGAGCTGTTTTTT

J gene: TRBJ1-2
D gene: NA
clone size: many
V gene: TRBV10-3
CDR3 protein: CAISESSVMGLSGYTF
CDR3 DNA: TGTGCCATCAGTGAGTCGAGCGTGATGGGGTTGAGTGGCTACACCTTC

J gene: TRBJ2-5
D gene: TRBD2
clone size: NA
V gene: TRBV7-9
CDR3 protein: CASSPVGNLHGTSRSETQYF
CDR3 DNA: TGTGCCAGCAGCCCGGTTGGTAATCTGCATGGGACTAGCAGATCAGAGACCCAGTACTTC

J gene: TRBJ1-2
D gene: NA
clone size: NA
V gene: TRBV29-1
CDR3 protein: CSVEGTALSHGYTF
CDR3 DNA: TGCAGCGTTGAAGGGACAGCGCTCTCCCATGGCTACACCTTC

J gene: TRBJ2-1
D gene: NA
clone size: NA
V gene: TRBV5-1
CDR3 protein: CASSFAQNERFF
CDR3 DNA: TGCGCCAGCAGCTTCGCACAGAATGAACGGTTCTTC

J gene: TRBJ2-3
D gene: NA
clone size: NA
V gene: TRBV7-2
CDR3 protein: CASSPRAEVTDTQYF
CDR3 DNA: TGTGCCAGCAGCCCCAGGGCGGAGGTCACAGATACGCAGTATTTT

J gene: TRBJ1-1
D gene: TRBD1
clone size: many
V gene: TRBV12-3/TRBV12-4
CDR3 protein: CASSPQGGGEAFF
CDR3 DNA: TGTGCCAGCAGTCCACAGGGGGGTGGAGAAGCTTTCTTT

J gene: TRBJ1-5
D gene: NA
clone size: NA
V gene: TRBV10-3
CDR3 protein: CAIREDTGNQPQHF
CDR3 DNA: TGTGCCATCAGGGAGGACACCGGCAATCAGCCCCAGCATTTT

J gene: TRBJ1-1
D gene: TRBD1
clone size: few
V gene: TRBV11-2
CDR3 protein: CASSPKTGGKTEAFF
CDR3 DNA: TGTGCCAGCAGCCCCAAAACAGGGGGCAAAACTGAAGCTTTCTTT

J gene: TRBJ2-5
D gene: NA
clone size: many
V gene: TRBV12-3/TRBV12-4
CDR3 protein: CASSLTEQGTQYF
CDR3 DNA: TGTGCCAGCAGTTTAACGGAACAGGGGACCCAGTACTTC

J gene: TRBJ2-3
D gene: NA
clone size: NA
V gene: TRBV20-1
CDR3 protein: CSAGRGLSDTQYF
CDR3 DNA: TGCAGTGCCGGACGGGGGCTTTCAGATACGCAGTATTTT

J gene: TRBJ2-1
D gene: NA
clone size: NA
V gene: TRBV4-3
CDR3 protein: CASSQDLQEGINEQFF
CDR3 DNA: TGCGCCAGCAGCCAAGATCTACAGGAGGGGATCAATGAGCAGTTCTTC

J gene: TRBJ1-2
D gene: NA
clone size: NA
V gene: TRBV7-2
CDR3 protein: CASLATQGSRGYTF
CDR3 DNA: TGTGCCAGCCTCGCAACGCAGGGATCTAGGGGCTACACCTTC

J gene: TRBJ2-7
D gene: NA
clone size: many
V gene: TRBV15
CDR3 protein: CATSRPVSSVETYEQYF
CDR3 DNA: TGTGCCACCAGCAGACCAGTTTCTAGCGTCGAGACCTACGAGCAGTACTTC

J gene: TRBJ2-1
D gene: NA
clone size: NA
V gene: TRBV20-1
CDR3 protein: CSASLPTGPETQFF
CDR3 DNA: TGCAGTGCTAGTCTCCCCACAGGGCCAGAGACCCAGTTCTTC

J gene: TRBJ2-7
D gene: TRBD2
clone size: NA
V gene: TRBV6-5
CDR3 protein: CASNAGVSYNEQYF
CDR3 DNA: TGTGCCAGCAACGCGGGGGTCTCCTACAATGAGCAGTACTTC

J gene: TRBJ2-3
D gene: TRBD2
clone size: few
V gene: TRBV6-2/TRBV6-3
CDR3 protein: CASSLTLATQYF
CDR3 DNA: TGTGCCAGCAGCTTGACACTAGCGACGCAGTATTTT

J gene: TRBJ1-6
D gene: TRBD1
clone size: NA
V gene: TRBV20-1
CDR3 protein: CSAGPRQGVDSPLHF
CDR3 DNA: TGCAGTGCTGGACCAAGACAGGGAGTGGATTCACCCCTCCACTTT

J gene: TRBJ1-4
D gene: NA
clone size: NA
V gene: TRBV5-6
CDR3 protein: CASSLGKGRIEIATNEKPFF
CDR3 DNA: TGTGCCAGCAGCTTGGGAAAAGGACGGATCGAGATTGCAACTAATGAAAAACCGTTTTTT

J gene: TRBJ1-4
D gene: NA
clone size: few
V gene: TRBV4-1
CDR3 protein: CASSQAGTSSEKLFF
CDR3 DNA: TGCGCCAGCAGCCAAGCCGGGACATCTAGTGAAAAACTGTTTTTT

J gene: TRBJ2-3
D gene: TRBD2
clone size: NA
V gene: TRBV6-5
CDR3 protein: CASSYSTSGWGLGDTQYF
CDR3 DNA: TGTGCCAGCAGTTACTCGACTAGCGGGTGGGGATTGGGAGATACGCAGTATTTT

J gene: TRBJ2-1
D gene: NA
clone size: NA
V gene: TRBV10-3
CDR3 protein: CATRNGERNEQFF
CDR3 DNA: TGTGCCACCCGGAACGGGGAACGAAATGAGCAGTTCTTC

J gene: TRBJ1-6
D gene: NA
clone size: many
V gene: TRBV15
CDR3 protein: CATSSPGILDSPLHF
CDR3 DNA: TGTGCCACCAGCAGCCCAGGGATTTTGGATTCACCCCTCCACTTT

J gene: TRBJ2-1
D gene: NA
clone size: NA
V gene: TRBV10-3
CDR3 protein: CAISEGASPNEQFF
CDR3 DNA: TGTGCCATCAGTGAGGGGGCTAGTCCCAATGAGCAGTTCTTC

J gene: TRBJ1-2
D gene: TRBD1
clone size: NA
V gene: TRBV5-1
CDR3 protein: CASGSGTGSYGYTF
CDR3 DNA: TGCGCCAGCGGCTCCGGGACAGGGTCTTATGGCTACACCTTC

J gene: TRBJ2-5
D gene: TRBD2
clone size: NA
V gene: TRBV12-3/TRBV12-4
CDR3 protein: CASSLSSGGFLETQYF
CDR3 DNA: TGTGCCAGCAGTTTATCTAGCGGGGGGTTTCTTGAGACCCAGTACTTC

J gene: TRBJ1-2
D gene: NA
clone size: once
V gene: TRBV5-1
CDR3 protein: CASSPRDLHRDGYTF
CDR3 DNA: TGCGCCAGCAGCCCCCGGGACCTCCACCGGGACGGCTACACCTTC

J gene: TRBJ1-1
D gene: NA
clone size: NA
V gene: TRBV12-3/TRBV12-4
CDR3 protein: CASSLRQGEAFF
CDR3 DNA: TGTGCCAGCAGTTTACGGCAGGGTGAAGCTTTCTTT

J gene: TRBJ1-1
D gene: NA
clone size: NA
V gene: TRBV5-6
CDR3 protein: CASSLVPGAEAFF
CDR3 DNA: TGTGCCAGCAGCTTGGTACCGGGGGCTGAGGCTTTCTTT

J gene: TRBJ1-5
D gene: TRBD1
clone size: NA
V gene: TRBV6-6
CDR3 protein: CASSGGQFGNQPQHF
CDR3 DNA: TGTGCCAGCAGTGGGGGACAGTTCGGCAATCAGCCCCAGCATTTT